This TCR beta chain was sequenced in a study of blood T cell repertoires in COVID-19. This clone was observed once. Authors' analysis steps: Nucleated cell number was recorded as an estimate derived from reference gene primer amplification. Profiled with immunoSEQ multiplex PCR; TCRdb holds only in-frame clones, not every one. V, J and clone size reflect that table, while D and trimming were determined from the DNA. Here the sample spans under 75,000 clones, about 81% being singletons. CDR3 size: 15 residues. V was clipped by 4 bases and J by 3 bases, with 17 bases between them. From germline, CDR1 is SQVTM and CDR2 ANQGSEA.

Sequences were obtained from peripheral blood. This receptor was taken from a man aged 80 or over with acute or convalescent COVID-19. The V gene is TRBV29-1, the J gene TRBJ2-3; tentative D call: TRBD1 (6 bases). CDR3: CSVAPQGYSTDTQYF. CDR3 sequence (DNA): TGCAGCGTTGCCCCCCAGGGGTATTCAACAGATACGCAGTATTTT.